The rows below give T cell receptor beta chains drawn from one sample of a study of early T cells in non-severe SARS-CoV-2 infection. TCRdb independently ran MiXCR on the 5' RACE reads; one entry per CDR3 protein. The sample holds roughly 120,000 distinct CDR3 sequences; more than 13% are singletons and the top ten take 21%. The sample was whole blood. Receptors originate from an adult who was a healthcare worker with PCR-confirmed SARS-CoV-2 infection or an uninfected control (not recorded which). Each CDR3 is given with its conserved first and last residue. D genes are given only for firm matches. Size values are once, few and many counts, or a class for expanded clones, and some rows have none.

d_call,j_call,v_call,cdr3_length,clone_size,cdr3_aa,cdr3_nt
TRBD1,TRBJ1-2,TRBV20-1,15,many,CSARGAGGDLYGYTF,TGCAGTGCTAGAGGTGCAGGGGGCGACTTATATGGCTACACCTTC
.,TRBJ1-5,TRBV7-2,12,many,CASSSTMEPQHF,TGTGCCAGCAGCAGCACGATGGAGCCCCAGCATTTT
.,TRBJ1-2,TRBV9,11,.,CASSGLYGYTF,TGTGCCAGCAGCGGATTATATGGCTACACCTTC
.,TRBJ2-2,TRBV3-1,15,.,CASSHQDLHGGELFF,TGTGCCAGCAGCCACCAGGATCTCCACGGCGGGGAGCTGTTTTTT
.,TRBJ1-1,TRBV5-1,13,.,CASSSYSGTEAFF,TGCGCCAGCAGCTCGTACTCAGGCACTGAAGCTTTCTTT
.,TRBJ2-5,TRBV12-3/TRBV12-4,16,few,CASSATVGSGKETQYF,TGTGCCAGCAGCGCGACAGTTGGTAGCGGTAAAGAGACCCAGTACTTC
.,TRBJ2-3,TRBV7-9,17,.,CATSLANWGAGVDTQYF,TGTGCCACCAGCTTAGCGAATTGGGGGGCTGGTGTGGATACGCAGTATTTT
.,TRBJ2-7,TRBV5-8,13,.,CASSYYGADEQYF,TGTGCCAGCAGCTACTACGGCGCCGACGAGCAGTACTTT
.,TRBJ2-1,TRBV5-1,16,few,CASSFTVSGSYNEQFF,TGCGCCAGCAGCTTCACGGTTAGCGGAAGCTACAATGAGCAGTTCTTC
TRBD2,TRBJ2-7,TRBV12-3/TRBV12-4,13,.,CASSFTSEYEQYF,TGTGCCAGCAGTTTTACTAGCGAGTACGAGCAGTACTTC
.,TRBJ2-5,TRBV19,15,few,CASSLLMAGQETQYF,TGTGCCAGTAGTCTTCTAATGGCGGGGCAAGAGACCCAGTACTTC
TRBD2,TRBJ2-5,TRBV7-8,17,.,CASSPLGTSGGGETQYF,TGTGCCAGCAGCCCCCTGGGGACTAGCGGGGGCGGAGAGACCCAGTACTTC
TRBD2,TRBJ2-2,TRBV5-1,19,.,CASSFILTSGGSNTGELFF,TGCGCCAGCAGCTTCATATTGACTAGCGGGGGATCGAACACCGGGGAGCTGTTTTTT
.,TRBJ2-5,TRBV6-1,15,few,CASSGGERVQETQYF,TGTGCCAGCAGTGGGGGTGAAAGGGTCCAAGAGACCCAGTACTTC
TRBD1,TRBJ1-2,TRBV14,16,many,CASSKSGGPPGYGYTF,TGTGCCAGCAGCAAATCAGGGGGGCCCCCGGGCTATGGCTACACCTTC
TRBD2,TRBJ2-5,TRBV5-4,13,.,CASRAGGQETQYF,TGTGCCAGCAGAGCGGGGGGACAAGAGACCCAGTACTTC
.,TRBJ2-1,TRBV28,12,.,CASSLLHNEQFF,TGTGCCAGCAGTTTACTCCACAATGAGCAGTTCTTC
.,TRBJ2-7,TRBV3-1,11,few,CASSQEGEQYF,TGTGCCAGCAGCCAAGAAGGCGAGCAGTACTTC
.,TRBJ1-1,TRBV4-1,14,few,CASSQVQPNTEAFF,TGCGCCAGCAGCCAAGTACAGCCGAACACTGAAGCTTTCTTT
.,TRBJ1-1,TRBV29-1,11,.,CSVLTYTEAFF,TGCAGCGTCCTGACCTACACTGAAGCTTTCTTT
.,TRBJ2-1,TRBV11-3,16,.,CAWPGGSESSYNEQFF,TGTGCCTGGCCGGGGGGCTCCGAGAGCTCCTACAATGAGCAGTTCTTC
.,TRBJ1-1,TRBV29-1,11,many,CSVDRGTEAFF,TGCAGCGTTGACAGGGGCACTGAAGCTTTCTTT
.,TRBJ1-1,TRBV10-2,14,many,CASRLAKKDTEAFF,TGCGCCAGCAGACTCGCTAAGAAGGACACTGAAGCTTTCTTT
.,TRBJ2-5,TRBV6-1,12,few,CASTEPEETQYF,TGTGCCAGCACCGAACCCGAGGAGACCCAGTACTTC
.,TRBJ2-5,TRBV7-6,17,.,CASSLEVRTQYQETQYF,TGTGCCAGCAGCTTAGAAGTACGGACCCAGTACCAAGAGACCCAGTACTTC
.,TRBJ1-3,TRBV30,13,many,CAWSVLQGNTIYF,TGTGCCTGGAGTGTACTGCAGGGAAACACCATATATTTT
.,TRBJ1-1,TRBV11-2,13,many,CASSPNRPSEAFF,TGTGCCAGCAGCCCCAACAGGCCCAGTGAAGCTTTCTTT
.,TRBJ2-4,TRBV10-2,14,many,CASSEGQTKNIQYF,TGCGCCAGCAGTGAGGGACAAACCAAAAACATTCAGTACTTC
.,TRBJ2-5,TRBV2,14,.,CASSAGAAQETQYF,TGTGCCAGCAGTGCAGGCGCAGCCCAAGAGACCCAGTACTTC
TRBD1,TRBJ1-2,TRBV6-1,15,few,CASSPGQRVQRGYTF,TGTGCCAGCAGTCCGGGACAGAGAGTTCAGAGAGGCTACACCTTC
TRBD2,TRBJ2-7,TRBV12-3/TRBV12-4,15,.,CASSLGGVFYDEQYF,TGTGCCAGCAGCCTGGGGGGGGTATTTTACGACGAGCAGTACTTC
TRBD1,TRBJ1-3,TRBV10-2,15,few,CASRENRGAGNTIYF,TGCGCCAGCAGAGAGAACAGGGGAGCTGGAAACACCATATATTTT
TRBD1,TRBJ1-2,TRBV12-3/TRBV12-4,15,few,CASTSDRGLPYGYTF,TGTGCCAGCACCTCCGACAGGGGCCTTCCCTATGGCTACACCTTC
TRBD2,TRBJ2-7,TRBV29-1,16,few,CSVGRTSGGPPDEQYF,TGCAGCGTTGGCCGGACTAGCGGGGGGCCCCCAGACGAGCAGTACTTC
.,TRBJ1-2,TRBV5-1,15,.,CASSLDVAGNYGYTF,TGCGCCAGCAGCTTGGACGTCGCCGGGAACTATGGCTACACCTTC
TRBD2,TRBJ2-3,TRBV7-7,16,few,CASSLGAGGITDTQYF,TGTGCCAGCAGCTTAGGGGCGGGGGGGATCACAGATACGCAGTATTTT